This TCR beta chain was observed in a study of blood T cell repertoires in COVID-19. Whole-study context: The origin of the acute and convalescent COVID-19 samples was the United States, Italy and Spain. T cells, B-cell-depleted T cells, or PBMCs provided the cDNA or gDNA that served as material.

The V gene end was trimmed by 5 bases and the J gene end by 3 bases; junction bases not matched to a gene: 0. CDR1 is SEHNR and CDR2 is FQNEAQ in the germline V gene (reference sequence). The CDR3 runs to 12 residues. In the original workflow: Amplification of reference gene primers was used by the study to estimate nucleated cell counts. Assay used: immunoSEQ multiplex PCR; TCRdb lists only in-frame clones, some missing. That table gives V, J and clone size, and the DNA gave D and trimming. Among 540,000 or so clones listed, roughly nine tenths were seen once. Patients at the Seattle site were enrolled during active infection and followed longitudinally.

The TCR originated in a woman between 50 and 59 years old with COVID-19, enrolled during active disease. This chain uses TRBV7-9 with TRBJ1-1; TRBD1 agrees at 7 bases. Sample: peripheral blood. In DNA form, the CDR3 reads TGTGCCAGCAGCACAGGGGACACTGAAGCTTTCTTT. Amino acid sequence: CASSTGDTEAFF.